This T cell receptor (beta chain) stems from a study of T cell repertoires in cytomegalovirus infection. Looking at the study overall: In the study, CMV epitopes included recently identified HLA-C-restricted and well-studied HLA-B-restricted ones. Public TCR beta signatures indicated both CMV infection and matching HLA type.

This CDR3 is built from 13 residues. The V end was cut by 7 bases, the J end by 2 bases, with 12 bases between. The germline V gene has CDR1 MNHEY and CDR2 SMNVEV (reference sequence). Study-level points and caveats: HLA-C-restricted TCR beta clonotypes specific for CMV led the ex vivo response. Cumulative frequency (of public TCR beta family members) identified carriers of CMV plus the relevant HLA.

TCRdb re-called the reads with MiXCR, one entry per CDR3 protein. Of 700,000 to 950,000 distinct CDR3 sequences listed, 30% to 35% were seen once; the top ten hold around 12%. The table lists this clonotype with a few counts. The antigen remains undetermined. The starting material was cultured CD8+ T cells from PBMCs, obtained from culture after CMV antigen stimulation. The J gene is TRBJ2-7, the V gene TRBV27; the D gene is possibly TRBD2 (7 bases). This sequence originates from a human donor in good health (CMV status not recorded). Some clones in this sample may be carry-over from other donors' samples. The CDR3 region has the DNA TGTGCCAGCAAAGCGGGACAAGCCTACGAGCAGTACTTC. Translation gives CASKAGQAYEQYF.